Given below is one TCR beta chain in context. The antigen is undetermined. Treatment given: roughly 10-day PBMC culture with coronavirus spike peptide pools or control peptides (ViraFEST assay). With the Oncomine TCR Beta short-read assay, DNA from cultured CD4+ T cells was sequenced. TCRdb recomputed calls from the PCR reads with MiXCR, one row per CDR3 protein. This repertoire shows about 15,000 distinct CDR3 sequences, around 50% found once; its top ten account for about a tenth. This specimen belongs to a study of vaccination and CD4 T cells after COVID-19. Study-wide context: Four females and six males made up the convalescents, two of whom were Hispanic. Everyone enrolled got two doses of BNT162b2 or mRNA-1273 vaccine. Cells were stimulated with overlapping spike peptides from SARS-CoV-2, HCoV-NL63, HCoV-OC43 and HCoV-229E.

CDR1 and CDR2 from the germline V gene are KGHDR and SFDVKD. V gave up 5 bases and J gave up 2 bases, with 12 bases separating them. This CDR3 spans 15 amino acids. This sequence joins TRBV24-1 and TRBJ2-1, with a weak D call TRBD1 (6 bases). The sequenced sample was CD4+ T cells from blood, cultured in vitro. The receptor was isolated from a human donor who had recovered from COVID-19. The CDR3 coding sequence is TGTGCCACCAGTGCGAGGGACATCCCCTACAATGAGCAGTTCTTC. Translated, it gives CATSARDIPYNEQFF.